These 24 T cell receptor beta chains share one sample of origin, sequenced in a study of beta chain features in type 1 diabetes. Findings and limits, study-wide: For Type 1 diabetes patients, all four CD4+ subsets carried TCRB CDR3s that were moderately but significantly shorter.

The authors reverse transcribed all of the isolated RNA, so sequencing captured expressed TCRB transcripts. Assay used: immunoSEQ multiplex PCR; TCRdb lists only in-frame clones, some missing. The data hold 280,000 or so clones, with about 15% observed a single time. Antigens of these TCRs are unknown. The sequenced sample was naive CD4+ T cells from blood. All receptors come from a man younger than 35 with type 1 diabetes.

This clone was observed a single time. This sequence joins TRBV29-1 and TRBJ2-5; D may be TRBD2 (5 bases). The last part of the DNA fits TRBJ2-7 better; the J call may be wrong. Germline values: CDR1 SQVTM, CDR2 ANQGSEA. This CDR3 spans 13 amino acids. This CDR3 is CSVEDGDPYEQYF. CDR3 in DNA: TGCAGCGTTGAAGACGGGGATCCCTACGAGCAGTACTTC.

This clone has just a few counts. The CDR3 loop is CATTRGATNTEAFF. The CDR3 coding sequence is TGTGCCACTACTCGGGGGGCGACGAACACTGAAGCTTTCTTT. The chain links TRBV18 to TRBJ1-1; a possible D gene is TRBD1 (6 bases). V was clipped by 10 bases and J by 1 base, with 16 bases between them. The CDR3 totals 14 residues. The germline CDR1 and CDR2 sequences are KGHSH and LQKENI.

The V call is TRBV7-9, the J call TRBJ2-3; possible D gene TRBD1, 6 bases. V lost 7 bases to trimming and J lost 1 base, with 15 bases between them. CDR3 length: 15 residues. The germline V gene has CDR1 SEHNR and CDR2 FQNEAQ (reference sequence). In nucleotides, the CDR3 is TGTGCCAGCACCCAGGGGCAGTCAGGCACAGATACGCAGTATTTT. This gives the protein CASTQGQSGTDTQYF.

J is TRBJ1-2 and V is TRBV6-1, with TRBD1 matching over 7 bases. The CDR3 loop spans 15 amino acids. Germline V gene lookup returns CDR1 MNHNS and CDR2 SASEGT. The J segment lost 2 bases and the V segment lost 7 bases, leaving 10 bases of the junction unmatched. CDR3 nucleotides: TGTGCCAGCATCCGAAAACAGGGGTTCAACTATGGCTACACCTTC. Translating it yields CASIRKQGFNYGYTF.

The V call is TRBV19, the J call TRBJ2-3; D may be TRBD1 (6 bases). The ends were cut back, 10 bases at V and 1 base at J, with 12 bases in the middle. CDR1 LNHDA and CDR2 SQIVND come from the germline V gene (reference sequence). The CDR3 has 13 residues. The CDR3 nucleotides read TGTGCCACTGGAAGACAGGGCACAGATACGCAGTATTTT. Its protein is CATGRQGTDTQYF.

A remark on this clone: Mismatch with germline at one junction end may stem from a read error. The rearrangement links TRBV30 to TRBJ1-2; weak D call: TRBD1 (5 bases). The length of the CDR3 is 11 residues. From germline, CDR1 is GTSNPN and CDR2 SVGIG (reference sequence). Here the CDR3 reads CAWSVGGSSGF. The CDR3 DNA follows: TGTGCCTGGAGTGTGGGGGGGTCCTCGGGCTTC.

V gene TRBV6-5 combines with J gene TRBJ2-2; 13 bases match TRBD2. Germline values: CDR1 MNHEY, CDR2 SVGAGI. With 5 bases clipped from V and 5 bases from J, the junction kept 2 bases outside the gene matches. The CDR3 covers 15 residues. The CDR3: CASSGLAGVTGELFF. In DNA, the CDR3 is TGTGCCAGCAGTGGACTAGCGGGGGTTACCGGGGAGCTGTTTTTT.

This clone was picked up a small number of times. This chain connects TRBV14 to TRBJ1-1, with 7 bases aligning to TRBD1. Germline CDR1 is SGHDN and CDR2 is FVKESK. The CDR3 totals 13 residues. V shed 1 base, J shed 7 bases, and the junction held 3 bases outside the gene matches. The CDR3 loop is CASSQVWDSEAFF. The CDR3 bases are TGTGCCAGCAGCCAAGTCTGGGACAGTGAAGCTTTCTTT.

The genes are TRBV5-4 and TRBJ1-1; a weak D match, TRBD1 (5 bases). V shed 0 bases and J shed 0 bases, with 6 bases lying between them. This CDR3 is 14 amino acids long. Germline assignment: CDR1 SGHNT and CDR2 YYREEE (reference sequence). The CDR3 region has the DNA TGTGCCAGCAGCTTGGTAGGGGTGAACACTGAAGCTTTCTTT. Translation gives CASSLVGVNTEAFF.

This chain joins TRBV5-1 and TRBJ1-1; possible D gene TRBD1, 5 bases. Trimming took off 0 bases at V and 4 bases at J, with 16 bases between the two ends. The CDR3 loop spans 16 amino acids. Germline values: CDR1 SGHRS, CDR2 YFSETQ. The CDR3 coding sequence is TGCGCCAGCAGCTTGGAATTGGCAGGGAAGGGCACTGAAGCTTTCTTT. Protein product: CASSLELAGKGTEAFF.

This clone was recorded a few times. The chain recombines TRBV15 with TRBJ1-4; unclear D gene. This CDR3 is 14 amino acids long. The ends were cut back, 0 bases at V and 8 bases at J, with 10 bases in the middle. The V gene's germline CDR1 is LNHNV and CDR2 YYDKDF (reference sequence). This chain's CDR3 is CATSRDEADEKLFF. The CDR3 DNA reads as TGTGCCACCAGCAGAGATGAGGCAGACGAAAAACTGTTTTTT.

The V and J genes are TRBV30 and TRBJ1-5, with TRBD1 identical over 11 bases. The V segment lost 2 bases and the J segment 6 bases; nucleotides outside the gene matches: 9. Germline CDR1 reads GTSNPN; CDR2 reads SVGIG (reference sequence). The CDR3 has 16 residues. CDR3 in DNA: TGTGCCTGGAGTCCCCCGGGACAGGGGGTGGGTCAGCCCCAGCATTTT. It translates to CAWSPPGQGVGQPQHF. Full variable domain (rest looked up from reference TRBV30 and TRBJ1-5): SQTIHQWPATLVQPVGSPLSLECTVEGTSNPNLYWYRQAAGRGLQLLFYSVGIGQISSEVPQNLSASRPQDRQFILSSKKLLLSDSGFYLCAWSPPGQGVGQPQHFGDGTRLSIL.

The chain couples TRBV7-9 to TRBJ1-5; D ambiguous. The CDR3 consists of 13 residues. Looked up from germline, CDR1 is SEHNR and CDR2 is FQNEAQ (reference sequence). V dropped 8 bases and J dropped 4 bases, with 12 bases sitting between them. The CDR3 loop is CASGQAGNQPQHF. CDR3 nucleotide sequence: TGTGCCAGCGGTCAGGCGGGGAATCAGCCCCAGCATTTT.

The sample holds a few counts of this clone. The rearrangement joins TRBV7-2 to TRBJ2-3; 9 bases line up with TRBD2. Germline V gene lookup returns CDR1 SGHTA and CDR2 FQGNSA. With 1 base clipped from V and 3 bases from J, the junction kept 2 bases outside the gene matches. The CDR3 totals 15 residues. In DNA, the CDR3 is TGTGCCAGCAGCTTAGTAGGACTAGCGACAGATACGCAGTATTTT. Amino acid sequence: CASSLVGLATDTQYF.

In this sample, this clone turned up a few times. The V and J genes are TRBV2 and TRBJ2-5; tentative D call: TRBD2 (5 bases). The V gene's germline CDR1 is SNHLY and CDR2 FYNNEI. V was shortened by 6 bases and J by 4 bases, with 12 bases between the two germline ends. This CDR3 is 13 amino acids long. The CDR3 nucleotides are TGTGCCAGCAGGGAGGCAGTGAGAGAGACCCAGTACTTC. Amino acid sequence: CASREAVRETQYF.

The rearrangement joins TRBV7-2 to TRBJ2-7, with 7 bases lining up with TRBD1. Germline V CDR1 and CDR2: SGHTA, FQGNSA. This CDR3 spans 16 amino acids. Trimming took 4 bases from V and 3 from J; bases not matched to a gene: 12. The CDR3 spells CASSWDSSRYLYEQYF. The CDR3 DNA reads TGTGCCAGCAGCTGGGACAGTTCAAGGTATCTCTACGAGCAGTACTTC.

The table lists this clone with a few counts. DNA of the CDR3: TGTGCCAGCAGTTCCTCCGTTGGGCCGAACACTGAAGCTTTCTTT. Translation gives CASSSSVGPNTEAFF. The rearrangement uses TRBV7-9 and TRBJ1-1, with no clear D. V was shortened by 6 bases and J by 1 base, with 15 bases between the two germline ends. CDR1 and CDR2 from the germline V gene are SEHNR and FQNEAQ (reference sequence). This CDR3 comprises 15 residues.

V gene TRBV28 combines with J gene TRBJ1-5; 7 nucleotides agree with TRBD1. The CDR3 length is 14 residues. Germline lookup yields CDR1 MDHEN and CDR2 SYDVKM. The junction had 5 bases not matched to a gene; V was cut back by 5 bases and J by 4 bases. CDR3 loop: CASSRQGSNQPQHF. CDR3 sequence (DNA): TGTGCCAGCAGTCGACAGGGCAGTAATCAGCCCCAGCATTTT.

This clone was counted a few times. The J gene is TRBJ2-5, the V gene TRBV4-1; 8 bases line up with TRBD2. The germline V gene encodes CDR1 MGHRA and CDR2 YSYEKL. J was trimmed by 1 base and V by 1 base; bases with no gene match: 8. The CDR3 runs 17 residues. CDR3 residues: CASSQGRGLDTQETQYF. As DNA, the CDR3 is TGCGCCAGCAGCCAAGGAAGGGGACTAGATACCCAAGAGACCCAGTACTTC.

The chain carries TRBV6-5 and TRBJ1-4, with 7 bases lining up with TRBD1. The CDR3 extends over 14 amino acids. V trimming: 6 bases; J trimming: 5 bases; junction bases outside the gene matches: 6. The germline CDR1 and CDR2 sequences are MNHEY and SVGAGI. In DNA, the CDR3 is TGTGCCAGCAGGGAGGGACAGCGAAATGAAAAACTGTTTTTT. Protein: CASREGQRNEKLFF.

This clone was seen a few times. CDR3 region: CASSGQGALLNTEAFF. The CDR3, as DNA: TGTGCCAGTAGTGGACAGGGGGCCCTCCTGAACACTGAAGCTTTCTTT. The chain has TRBV19 and TRBJ1-1; the match to TRBD1 covers 11 bases. Unmatched junction bases numbered 5, after V lost 5 bases and J lost 0 bases. The CDR3 is 16 amino acids. Germline values: CDR1 LNHDA, CDR2 SQIVND (reference sequence).

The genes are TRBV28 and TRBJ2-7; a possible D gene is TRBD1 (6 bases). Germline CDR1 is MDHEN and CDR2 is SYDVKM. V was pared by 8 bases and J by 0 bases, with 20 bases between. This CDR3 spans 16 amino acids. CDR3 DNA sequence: TGTGCCAGCGGTACACTTTGGGGGCAATCCTCCTACGAGCAGTACTTC. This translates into CASGTLWGQSSYEQYF.

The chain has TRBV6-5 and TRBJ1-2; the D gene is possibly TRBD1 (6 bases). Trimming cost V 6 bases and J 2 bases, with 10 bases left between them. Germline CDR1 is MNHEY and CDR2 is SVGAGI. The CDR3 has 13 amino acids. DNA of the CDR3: TGTGCCAGCAGCACTACAGGGAACTATGGCTACACCTTC. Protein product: CASSTTGNYGYTF.

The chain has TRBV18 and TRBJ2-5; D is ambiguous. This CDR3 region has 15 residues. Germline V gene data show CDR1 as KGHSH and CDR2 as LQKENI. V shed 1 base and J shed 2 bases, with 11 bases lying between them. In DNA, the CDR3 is TGTGCCAGCTCACCACTTCACCAGGCGCAAGAGACCCAGTACTTC. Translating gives CASSPLHQAQETQYF. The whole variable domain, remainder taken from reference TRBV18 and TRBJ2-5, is NAGVMQNPRHLVRRRGQEARLRCSPMKGHSHVYWYRQLPEEGLKFMVYLQKENIIDESGMPKERFSAEFPKEGPSILRIQQVVRGDSAAYFCASSPLHQAQETQYFGPGTRLLVL.